The rows below give T cell receptor beta chains drawn from one sample of a study of blood T cell repertoires in COVID-19. This table comes from immunoSEQ multiplex PCR, and its TCRdb copy is limited to in-frame clones, with some not included. The table records some 390,000 clones, around nine tenths of them present only once. Source material: PBMCs or T cells enriched from blood (not recorded which). These receptors all stem from a woman aged 25 to 39 who had recovered from COVID-19. The CDR3 runs from the conserved cysteine through the conserved F or W. The order of the fields is clone size, D gene, J gene, V gene, CDR3 protein, CDR3 DNA. The D gene is left open where the match is weak. Expanded clones are given a class, and other clones once, few, many or no size at all.

>NA|NA|TRBJ2-3|TRBV3-1/TRBV3-2
CASSQVGGVYTDTQYF
TGTGCCAGCAGCCAAGTTGGAGGGGTGTACACAGATACGCAGTATTTT
>NA|NA|TRBJ2-2|TRBV19
CASREPGNPMEGELFF
TGTGCCAGTAGGGAACCGGGAAACCCAATGGAGGGGGAGCTGTTTTTT
>NA|NA|TRBJ2-7|TRBV2
CASNQGGYEQYF
TGTGCCAGCAATCAGGGGGGCTACGAGCAGTACTTC
>NA|NA|TRBJ2-3|TRBV20-1
CSASRAGTDTQYF
TGCAGTGCTAGTCGAGCTGGCACAGATACGCAGTATTTT
>NA|NA|TRBJ1-2|TRBV12-5
CASGSTGNYGYTF
TGTGCTAGTGGCTCCACAGGAAACTATGGCTACACCTTC
>once|NA|TRBJ1-2|TRBV6-5
CATSRSDGYTF
TGTGCCACCTCCAGAAGTGATGGCTACACCTTC
>few|NA|TRBJ2-7|TRBV24-1
CATSDGAGFYEQYF
TGTGCCACCAGTGATGGGGCGGGGTTCTACGAGCAGTACTTC
>NA|TRBD1|TRBJ1-1|TRBV4-1
CASSPDRGTTEAFF
TGCGCCAGCAGCCCAGACAGGGGGACGACTGAAGCTTTCTTT
>NA|TRBD1|TRBJ1-1|TRBV27
CASSLRPGQRGTEAFF
TGTGCCAGCAGTCTCCGCCCGGGACAGAGGGGCACTGAAGCTTTCTTT
>NA|TRBD1|TRBJ1-6|TRBV3-1/TRBV3-2
CASKWKGTGSPLHF
TGTGCCAGCAAATGGAAGGGGACAGGTTCACCCCTCCACTTT
>NA|TRBD1|TRBJ2-2|TRBV5-4
CASSLGGTVTANTGELFF
TGTGCCAGCAGCTTGGGAGGGACAGTGACCGCGAACACCGGGGAGCTGTTTTTT
>NA|NA|TRBJ2-7|TRBV5-1
CASSLAPRYEQYF
TGCGCCAGCAGCTTGGCCCCGCGCTACGAGCAGTACTTC
>NA|TRBD1|TRBJ1-2|TRBV20-1
CSATQGVGYTF
TGCAGTGCTACTCAGGGGGTTGGCTACACCTTC
>few|NA|TRBJ2-2|TRBV6-5
CASSSAQSNTGELFF
TGTGCCAGCAGTAGTGCACAGTCGAACACCGGGGAGCTGTTTTTT
>NA|TRBD1|TRBJ2-5|TRBV19
CASSRGQRQETQYF
TGTGCCAGTAGCCGGGGACAGCGGCAAGAGACCCAGTACTTC
>NA|NA|TRBJ1-1|TRBV19
CASRDLGGNTEAFF
TGTGCCAGTAGAGATCTAGGGGGGAACACTGAAGCTTTCTTT
>NA|NA|TRBJ1-5|TRBV28
CASSLSREVGQPQHF
TGTGCCAGCAGTTTATCCAGGGAGGTAGGGCAGCCCCAGCATTTT
>NA|TRBD1|TRBJ2-1|TRBV18
CASSPQDRGEQFF
TGTGCCAGCTCACCCCAGGACAGGGGGGAGCAGTTCTTC
>NA|TRBD1|TRBJ2-3|TRBV6-2/TRBV6-3
CASSYKTGSTDTQYF
TGTGCCAGCAGTTATAAGACAGGGAGCACAGATACGCAGTATTTT
>NA|TRBD1|TRBJ1-5|TRBV5-8
CASSPDRVVSQPQHF
TGTGCCAGCAGCCCCGACAGGGTAGTTTCGCAGCCCCAGCATTTT
>NA|TRBD2|TRBJ2-1|TRBV28
CASSSGLAGGIYNEQFF
TGTGCCAGCAGTTCGGGACTAGCGGGAGGTATCTACAATGAGCAGTTCTTC
>NA|TRBD1|TRBJ1-2|TRBV28
CASSLTGTGMPYGYTF
TGTGCCAGCAGTTTGACAGGGACAGGGATGCCTTATGGCTACACCTTC
>NA|TRBD1|TRBJ1-2|TRBV15
CATSRENRGFDYGYTF
TGTGCCACCAGCAGAGAGAACAGGGGATTTGACTATGGCTACACCTTC
>NA|TRBD1|TRBJ1-4|TRBV19
CASSPGTGGEKLFF
TGTGCCAGTAGTCCAGGGACAGGCGGTGAAAAACTGTTTTTT
>once|TRBD2|TRBJ2-1|TRBV6-2/TRBV6-3
CASSYSASGFHEQFF
TGTGCCAGCAGTTACTCGGCTAGCGGGTTCCATGAGCAGTTCTTC
>NA|TRBD1|TRBJ1-6|TRBV7-8
CASSSTGLYNSPLHF
TGTGCCAGCAGCTCGACAGGGCTCTATAATTCACCCCTCCACTTT
>NA|TRBD1|TRBJ1-1|TRBV5-1
CASSLGTGEAFF
TGCGCCAGCAGCTTGGGGACAGGTGAAGCTTTCTTT